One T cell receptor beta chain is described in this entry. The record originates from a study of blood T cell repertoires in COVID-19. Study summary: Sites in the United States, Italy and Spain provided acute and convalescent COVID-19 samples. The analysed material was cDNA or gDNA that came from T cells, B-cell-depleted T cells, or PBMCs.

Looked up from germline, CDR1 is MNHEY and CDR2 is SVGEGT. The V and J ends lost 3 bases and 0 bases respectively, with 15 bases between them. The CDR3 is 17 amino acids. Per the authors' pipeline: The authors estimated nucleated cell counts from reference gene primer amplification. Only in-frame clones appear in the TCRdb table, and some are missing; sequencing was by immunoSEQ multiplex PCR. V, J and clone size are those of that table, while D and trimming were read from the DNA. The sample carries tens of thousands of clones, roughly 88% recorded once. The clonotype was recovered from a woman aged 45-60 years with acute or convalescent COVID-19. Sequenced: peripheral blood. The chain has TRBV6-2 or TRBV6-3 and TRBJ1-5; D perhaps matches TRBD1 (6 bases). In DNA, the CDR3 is TGTGCCAGCAGTTATGTCTTGGGGGCGTATAGCAATCAGCCCCAGCATTTT. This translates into CASSYVLGAYSNQPQHF.